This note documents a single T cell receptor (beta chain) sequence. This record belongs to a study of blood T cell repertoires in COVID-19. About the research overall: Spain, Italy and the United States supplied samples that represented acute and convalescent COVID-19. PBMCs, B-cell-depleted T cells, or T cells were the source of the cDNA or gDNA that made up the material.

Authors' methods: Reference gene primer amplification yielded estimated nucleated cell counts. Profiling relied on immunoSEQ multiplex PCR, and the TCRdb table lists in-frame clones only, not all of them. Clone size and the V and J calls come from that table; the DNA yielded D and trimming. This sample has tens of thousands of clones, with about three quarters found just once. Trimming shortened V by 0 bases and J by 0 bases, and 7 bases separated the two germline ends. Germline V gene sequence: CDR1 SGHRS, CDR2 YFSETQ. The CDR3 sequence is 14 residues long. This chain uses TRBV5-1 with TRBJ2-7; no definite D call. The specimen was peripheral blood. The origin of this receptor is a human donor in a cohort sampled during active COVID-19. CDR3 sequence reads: CASSLDSSSYEQYF. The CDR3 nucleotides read TGCGCCAGCAGCTTGGACTCGAGCTCCTACGAGCAGTACTTC. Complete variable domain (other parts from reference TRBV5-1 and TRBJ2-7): KAGVTQTPRYLIKTRGQQVTLSCSPISGHRSVSWYQQTPGQGLQFLFEYFSETQRNKGNFPGRFSGRQFSNSRSEMNVSTLELGDSALYLCASSLDSSSYEQYFGPGTRLTVT.